This TCR beta chain emerged from a study of T cells in Graves' hyperthyroidism and ophthalmopathy. Stable hyperthyroidism: no ophthalmopathy progression over 18 months of follow-up. With a duration under 2 months, the hyperthyroidism was newly diagnosed in patients aged 18 to 65. Researchers took RNA transcripts and amplified the TCR beta CDR3 regions from them. RT-PCR in the first round (using the HTBI primer set) targeted the TCR CDR3. TCRdb reprocessed the multiplex PCR reads via MiXCR and lists one record per CDR3 protein. Found here are hundreds of thousands of distinct CDR3 sequences, about two fifths of them singletons; the top ten hold 7.5% to 9.5%. Whole-study results and caveats: Ophthalmopathy was predicted by the model a median of 6.5 months ahead of onset.

For this clonotype: Its matching antigen is unknown.

The sequence came from a man in his late teens or twenties with Graves' hyperthyroidism. Sequencing was carried out using blood.

Here the CDR3 DNA reads TGCGCCAGCAGCCAGGGACACGACTTCAGCTCCTATAATTCACCCCTCCACTTT. Encoded protein: CASSQGHDFSSYNSPLHF. V gene TRBV5-1 combines with J gene TRBJ1-6; D may be TRBD1 (6 bases). Germline lookup yields CDR1 SGHRS and CDR2 YFSETQ. This CDR3 region has 18 residues. The germline V and J ends were trimmed by 4 bases and 0 bases, with 17 bases remaining between them.